This T cell receptor beta chain comes out of a study of CD8 T cell repertoires and HIV-1 epitope variants. The wider study: Epitopes were three Gag families plus Nef HW9 and YT9.

This clone was seen more than once but under ten times. Its target is not known. Some clones are missing from TCRdb's copy, which holds only in-frame ones; the method was immunoSEQ multiplex PCR. The sample consists of approximately 5,400 clones, 65% to 70% of them appearing once. This TCR was recovered from a male donor with HIV. The source material was cultured CD8+ T cells derived from PBMCs.

The chain's CDR3 is CASSLLLISYEQYF. The CDR3, as DNA: TGTGCCAGCAGTCTTCTCTTGATCTCCTACGAGCAGTACTTC. V gene TRBV28 combines with J gene TRBJ2-7, with D hard to call. The CDR3 has 14 residues. CDR1 is MDHEN, CDR2 SYDVKM, per germline. V lost 5 bases to trimming and J lost 0 bases, with 11 bases between them.